Only a few counts were recorded for the clone carrying this TCR beta chain. The data originate from a study of blood T cell repertoires in COVID-19. For the study at large: Researchers got acute and convalescent COVID-19 samples from the United States, Italy and Spain.

The repertoire was sequenced with immunoSEQ multiplex PCR; TCRdb's copy has only in-frame clones and lacks some. In the table there are fewer than 120,000 clones, around four fifths of which are singletons. The CDR3 has 14 residues. Trimming stripped 2 bases from V and 4 bases from J, with 11 bases between. Looked up from germline, CDR1 is KGHSH and CDR2 is LQKENI. The sequence was collected from a woman in her sixties with acute or convalescent COVID-19. The rearrangement joins TRBV18 to TRBJ1-2; D is unresolved. The sample taken for sequencing was peripheral blood. The CDR3 DNA follows: TGTGCCAGCTCACCAACGGCAGGTCGCTATGGCTACACCTTC. The encoded protein is CASSPTAGRYGYTF.